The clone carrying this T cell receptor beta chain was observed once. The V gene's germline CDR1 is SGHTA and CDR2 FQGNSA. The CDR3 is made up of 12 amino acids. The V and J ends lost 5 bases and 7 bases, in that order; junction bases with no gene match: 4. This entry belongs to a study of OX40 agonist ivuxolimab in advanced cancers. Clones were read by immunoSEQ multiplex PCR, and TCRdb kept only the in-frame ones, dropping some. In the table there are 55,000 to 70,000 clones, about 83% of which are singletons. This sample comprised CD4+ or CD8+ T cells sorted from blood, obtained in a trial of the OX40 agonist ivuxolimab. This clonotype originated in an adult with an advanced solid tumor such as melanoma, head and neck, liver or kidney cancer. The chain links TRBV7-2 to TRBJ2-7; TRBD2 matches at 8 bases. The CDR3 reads CASSPGTREQYF. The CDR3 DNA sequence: TGTGCCAGCAGCCCCGGGACTAGAGAGCAGTACTTC.